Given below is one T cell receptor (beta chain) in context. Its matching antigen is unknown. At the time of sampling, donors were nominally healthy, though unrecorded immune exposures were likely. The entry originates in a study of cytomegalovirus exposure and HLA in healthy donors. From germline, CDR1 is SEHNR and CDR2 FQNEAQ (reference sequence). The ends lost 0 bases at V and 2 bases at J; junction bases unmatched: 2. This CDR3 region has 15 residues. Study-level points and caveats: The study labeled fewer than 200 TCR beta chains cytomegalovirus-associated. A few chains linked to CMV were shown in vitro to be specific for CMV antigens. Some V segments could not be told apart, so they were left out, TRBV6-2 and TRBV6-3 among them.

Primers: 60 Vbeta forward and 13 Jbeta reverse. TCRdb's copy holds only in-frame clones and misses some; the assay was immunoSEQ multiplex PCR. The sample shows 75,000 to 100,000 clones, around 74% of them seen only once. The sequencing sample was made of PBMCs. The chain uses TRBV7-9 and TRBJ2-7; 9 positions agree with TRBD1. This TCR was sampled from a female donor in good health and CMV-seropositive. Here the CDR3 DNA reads TGTGCCAGCAGCTTAGCCCGGGACAGGGCCTACGAGCAGTACTTC. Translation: CASSLARDRAYEQYF.